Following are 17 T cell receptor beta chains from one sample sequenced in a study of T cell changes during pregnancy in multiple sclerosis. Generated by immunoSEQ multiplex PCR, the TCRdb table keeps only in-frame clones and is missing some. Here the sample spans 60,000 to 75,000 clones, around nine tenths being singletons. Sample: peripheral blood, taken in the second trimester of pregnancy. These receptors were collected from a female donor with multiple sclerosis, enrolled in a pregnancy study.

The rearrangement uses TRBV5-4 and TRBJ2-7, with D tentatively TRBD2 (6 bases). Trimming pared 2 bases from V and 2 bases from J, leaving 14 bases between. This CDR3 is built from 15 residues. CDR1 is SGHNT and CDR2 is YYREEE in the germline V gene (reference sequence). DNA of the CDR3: TGTGCCAGCAGCTTTTGGGAGGTTTTTCCCTACGAGCAGTACTTC. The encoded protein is CASSFWEVFPYEQYF.

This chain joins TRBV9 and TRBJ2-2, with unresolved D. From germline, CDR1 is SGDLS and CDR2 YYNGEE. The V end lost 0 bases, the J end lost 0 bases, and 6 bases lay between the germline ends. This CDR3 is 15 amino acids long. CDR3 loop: CASSVGSTNTGELFF. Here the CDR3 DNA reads TGTGCCAGCAGCGTAGGCAGTACGAACACCGGGGAGCTGTTTTTT.

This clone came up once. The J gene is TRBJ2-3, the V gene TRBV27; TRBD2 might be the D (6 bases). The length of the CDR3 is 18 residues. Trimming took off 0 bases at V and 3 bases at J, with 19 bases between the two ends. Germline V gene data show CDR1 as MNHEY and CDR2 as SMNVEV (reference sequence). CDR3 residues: CASSLSPPGVTLTDTQYF. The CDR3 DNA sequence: TGTGCCAGCAGTTTATCCCCGCCGGGGGTCACATTAACAGATACGCAGTATTTT.

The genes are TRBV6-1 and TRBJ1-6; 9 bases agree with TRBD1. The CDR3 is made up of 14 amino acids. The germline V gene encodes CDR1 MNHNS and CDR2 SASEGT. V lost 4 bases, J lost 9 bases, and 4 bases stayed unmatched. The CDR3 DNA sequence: TGTGCCAGCAGTGCCTTGGACAGGGGTTCACCCCTCCACTTT. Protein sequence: CASSALDRGSPLHF.

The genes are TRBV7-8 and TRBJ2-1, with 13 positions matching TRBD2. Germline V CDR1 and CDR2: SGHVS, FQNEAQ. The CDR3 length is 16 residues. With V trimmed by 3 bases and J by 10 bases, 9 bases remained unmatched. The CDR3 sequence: CASSFTSGGATEEQFF. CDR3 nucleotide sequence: TGTGCCAGCAGCTTTACTAGCGGGGGGGCAACAGAAGAGCAGTTCTTC. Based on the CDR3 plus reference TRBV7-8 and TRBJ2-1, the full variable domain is GAGVSQSPRYKVAKRGQDVALRCDPISGHVSLFWYQQALGQGPEFLTYFQNEAQLDKSGLPSDRFFAERPEGSVSTLKIQRTQQEDSAVYLCASSFTSGGATEEQFFGPGTRLTVL.

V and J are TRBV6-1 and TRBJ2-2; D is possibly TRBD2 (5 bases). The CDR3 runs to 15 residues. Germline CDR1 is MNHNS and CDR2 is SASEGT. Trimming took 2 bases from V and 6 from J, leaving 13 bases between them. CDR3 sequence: CASSETLSSPGELFF. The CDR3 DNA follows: TGTGCCAGCAGTGAAACCCTATCTAGCCCCGGGGAGCTGTTTTTT.

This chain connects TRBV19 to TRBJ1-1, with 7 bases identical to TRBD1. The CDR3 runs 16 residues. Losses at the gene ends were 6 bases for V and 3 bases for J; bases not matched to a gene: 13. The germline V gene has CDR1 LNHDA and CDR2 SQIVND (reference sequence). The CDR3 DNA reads TGTGCCAGTAGAGAACCTAAGGGACAGCTTTACACTGAAGCTTTCTTT. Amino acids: CASREPKGQLYTEAFF.

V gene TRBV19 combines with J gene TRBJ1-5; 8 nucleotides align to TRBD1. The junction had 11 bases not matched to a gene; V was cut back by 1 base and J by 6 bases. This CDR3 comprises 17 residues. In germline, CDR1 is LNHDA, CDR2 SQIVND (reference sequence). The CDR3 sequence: CASSIASGQANFQPQHF. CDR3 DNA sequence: TGTGCCAGTAGTATAGCCTCGGGACAGGCAAACTTTCAGCCCCAGCATTTT.

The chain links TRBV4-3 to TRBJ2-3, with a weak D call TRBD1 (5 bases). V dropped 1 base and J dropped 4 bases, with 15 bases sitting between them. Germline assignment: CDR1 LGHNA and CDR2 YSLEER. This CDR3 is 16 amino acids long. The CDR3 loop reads CASSQVDFGAADTQYF. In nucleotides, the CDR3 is TGCGCCAGCAGCCAAGTCGATTTTGGGGCGGCAGATACGCAGTATTTT.

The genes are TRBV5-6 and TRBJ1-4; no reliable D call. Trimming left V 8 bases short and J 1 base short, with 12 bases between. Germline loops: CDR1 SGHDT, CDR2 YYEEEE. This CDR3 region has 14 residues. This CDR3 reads CASSLLRTNEKLFF. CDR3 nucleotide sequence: TGTGCCAGTTCCCTTCTCAGAACTAATGAAAAACTGTTTTTT. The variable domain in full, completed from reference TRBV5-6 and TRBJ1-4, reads DAGVTQSPTHLIKTRGQQVTLRCSPKSGHDTVSWYQQALGQGPQFIFQYYEEEERQRGNFPDRFSGHQFPNYSSELNVNALLLGDSALYLCASSLLRTNEKLFFGSGTQLSVL.

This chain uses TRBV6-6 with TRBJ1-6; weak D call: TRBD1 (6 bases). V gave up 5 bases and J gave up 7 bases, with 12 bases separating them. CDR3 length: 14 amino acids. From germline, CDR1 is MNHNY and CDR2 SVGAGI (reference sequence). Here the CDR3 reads CASSPQGFNSPLHF. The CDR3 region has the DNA TGTGCCAGCAGTCCACAGGGATTCAATTCACCCCTCCACTTT.

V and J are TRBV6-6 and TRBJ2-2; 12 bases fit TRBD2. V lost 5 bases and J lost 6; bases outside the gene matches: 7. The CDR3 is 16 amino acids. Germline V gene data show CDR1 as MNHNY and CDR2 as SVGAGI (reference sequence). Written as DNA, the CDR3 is TGTGCCAGCAGTCCGACTAGCGGGGGAGTGGCCGGGGAGCTGTTTTTT. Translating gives CASSPTSGGVAGELFF.

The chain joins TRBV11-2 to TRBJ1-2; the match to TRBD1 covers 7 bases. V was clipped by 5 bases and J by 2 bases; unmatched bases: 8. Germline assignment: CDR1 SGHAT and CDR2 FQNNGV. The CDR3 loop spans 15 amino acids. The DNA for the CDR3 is TGTGCCAGCAGCATAACCGGGACAGAGAACTATGGCTACACCTTC. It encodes CASSITGTENYGYTF.

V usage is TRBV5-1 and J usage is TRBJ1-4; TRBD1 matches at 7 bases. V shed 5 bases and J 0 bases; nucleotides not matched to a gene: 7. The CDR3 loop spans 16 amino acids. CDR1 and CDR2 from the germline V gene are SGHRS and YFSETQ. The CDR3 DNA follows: TGCGCCAGCAGTAAAGGACAGGCCCCAACTAATGAAAAACTGTTTTTT. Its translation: CASSKGQAPTNEKLFF.

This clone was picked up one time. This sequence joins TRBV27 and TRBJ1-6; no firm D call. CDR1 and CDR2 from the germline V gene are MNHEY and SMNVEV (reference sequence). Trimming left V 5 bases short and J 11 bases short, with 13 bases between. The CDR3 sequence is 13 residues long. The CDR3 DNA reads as TGTGCCAGCAGTGTCCATGGGAGTGCACCCCTCCACTTT. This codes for CASSVHGSAPLHF.

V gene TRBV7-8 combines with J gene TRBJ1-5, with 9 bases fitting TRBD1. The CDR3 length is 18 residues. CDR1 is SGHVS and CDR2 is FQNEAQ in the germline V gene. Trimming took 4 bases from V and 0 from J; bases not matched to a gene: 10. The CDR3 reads CASSSRDRDPYSNQPQHF. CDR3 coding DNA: TGTGCCAGCAGCTCCCGGGACAGGGACCCTTATAGCAATCAGCCCCAGCATTTT.

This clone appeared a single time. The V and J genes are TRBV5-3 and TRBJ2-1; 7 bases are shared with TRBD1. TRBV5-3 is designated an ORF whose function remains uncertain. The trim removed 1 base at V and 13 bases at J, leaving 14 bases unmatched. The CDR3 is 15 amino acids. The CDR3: CARSLLGPRDRGQFF. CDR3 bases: TGTGCCAGAAGCTTGTTAGGCCCCCGGGACAGAGGCCAGTTCTTC.